Shown below are 23 T cell receptor beta chains from a single sample sequenced in a study of cytomegalovirus exposure and HLA in healthy donors. The PCR contained 60 Vbeta and 13 Jbeta primers. Sequencing was performed with immunoSEQ multiplex PCR; in TCRdb, only in-frame clones are kept and a portion is missing. The repertoire holds over 90,000 clones, with around 64% as singletons. The sequenced material came from PBMCs. These receptor sequences come from a man aged 55 to 70 in good health and CMV-seronegative.

As DNA, the CDR3 is TGCGCCAGCAGTAAAGACAGGGGTACCTACAATGAGCAGTTCTTC. Its protein product is CASSKDRGTYNEQFF. The chain is built from TRBV10-1 and TRBJ2-1; the match to TRBD1 covers 8 bases. The CDR3 is 15 residues long. Germline V lookup: CDR1 WNHNN, CDR2 SYGVQD (reference sequence). Germline trimming cut 5 bases from V and 2 bases from J; bases unmatched to any gene: 5.

The chain has TRBV7-9 and TRBJ2-3; a possible D gene is TRBD2 (5 bases). There are 14 residues in the CDR3. V shed 5 bases and J shed 0 bases, with 9 bases lying between them. Looked up from germline, CDR1 is SEHNR and CDR2 is FQNEAQ (reference sequence). CDR3 residues: CASSVSVSTDTQYF. DNA for the CDR3: TGTGCCAGCAGCGTTAGCGTTAGCACAGATACGCAGTATTTT.

This clone was counted only a few times. The chain uses TRBV28 and TRBJ2-1; 10 nucleotides line up with TRBD2. V shed 6 bases and J 3 bases; nucleotides not matched to a gene: 11. The CDR3 is 17 amino acids. Germline-derived CDR1 and CDR2 are MDHEN and SYDVKM. The CDR3 DNA sequence: TGTGCCAGCAGCCTAATTATTCTAGCGGGGGACTACAATGAGCAGTTCTTC. Translating it yields CASSLIILAGDYNEQFF.

This clone was counted once. The chain is built from TRBV30 and TRBJ1-1; a weak D match, TRBD1 (5 bases). From germline, CDR1 is GTSNPN and CDR2 SVGIG (reference sequence). The CDR3 is made up of 14 amino acids. Trimming left V 0 bases short and J 5 bases short, with 13 bases between. Here the CDR3 reads CAWSVAGRDTEAFF. The CDR3, as DNA: TGTGCCTGGAGTGTAGCAGGGAGGGATACTGAAGCTTTCTTT. Complete variable domain (other parts from reference TRBV30 and TRBJ1-1): SQTIHQWPATLVQPVGSPLSLECTVEGTSNPNLYWYRQAAGRGLQLLFYSVGIGQISSEVPQNLSASRPQDRQFILSSKKLLLSDSGFYLCAWSVAGRDTEAFFGQGTRLTVV.

This clone was seen a few times. The CDR3 is CASSLDPGQGYQPQHF. Here the CDR3 DNA reads TGTGCCAGCAGCTTAGACCCAGGACAGGGCTATCAGCCCCAGCATTTT. V usage is TRBV7-9 and J usage is TRBJ1-5, with 8 bases identical to TRBD1. Germline CDR1 reads SEHNR; CDR2 reads FQNEAQ (reference sequence). Losses at the gene ends were 1 base for V and 5 bases for J; bases not matched to a gene: 7. The CDR3 has 16 amino acids.

J is TRBJ2-7 and V is TRBV6-6; D is ambiguous. With 3 bases removed from V and 3 bases from J, the gap between germline ends came to 9 bases. The CDR3 spans 13 residues. The germline gives CDR1 MNHNY, CDR2 SVGAGI (reference sequence). The DNA for the CDR3 is TGTGCCAGCAGTTATAACAGAAACTACGAGCAGTACTTC. Protein sequence: CASSYNRNYEQYF.

This rearrangement joins TRBV6-1 to TRBJ1-2, with D possibly TRBD1 on 5 matching bases. CDR3 length: 15 residues. Germline V CDR1 and CDR2: MNHNS, SASEGT. V lost 5 bases, J lost 6 bases, and 19 bases lay in between. CDR3 sequence: CASSQGRGRGDGYTF. The CDR3 nucleotides read TGTGCCAGCAGTCAAGGTCGGGGTCGGGGGGATGGCTACACCTTC.

CDR3 loop: CASSFWGGYEQYF. CDR3 coding DNA: TGTGCCAGCAGCTTCTGGGGGGGGTACGAGCAGTACTTC. The chain is built from TRBV5-6 and TRBJ2-7; 7 positions agree with TRBD2. The CDR3 runs 13 residues. The V gene end was trimmed by 2 bases and the J gene end by 4 bases; junction bases not matched to a gene: 3. The germline V gene has CDR1 SGHDT and CDR2 YYEEEE.

The chain links TRBV15 to TRBJ1-1; D gene unclear. Between the trimmed V and J ends, which lost 1 base and 1 base, there was a span of 4 bases. This CDR3 has 13 residues. Per the germline V gene, CDR1 is LNHNV and CDR2 is YYDKDF (reference sequence). The CDR3 nucleotides are TGTGCCACCAGCAGAGCCGGGAACACTGAAGCTTTCTTT. Translating gives CATSRAGNTEAFF.

This clone has a handful of counts. The chain employs TRBV19 and TRBJ2-1; D not certain. Trimming cost V 5 bases and J 1 base, with 18 bases left between them. CDR3 size: 17 residues. Germline V CDR1 and CDR2: LNHDA, SQIVND (reference sequence). The CDR3 is CASSYGQSRSSYNEQFF. The CDR3 nucleotides read TGTGCCAGTAGTTATGGTCAGTCCCGAAGTTCCTACAATGAGCAGTTCTTC.

The table lists this clone with a few counts. The rearrangement joins TRBV5-5 to TRBJ2-7; tentatively, D is TRBD2 (8 bases). There are 18 residues in the CDR3. V was shortened by 4 bases and J by 3 bases, with 26 bases between the two germline ends. The V gene's germline CDR1 is SGHKS and CDR2 YYEKEE (reference sequence). Here the CDR3 reads CASSLTAGGSQGSYEQYF. The CDR3 DNA sequence: TGTGCCAGCAGCCTTACCGCGGGGGGATCACAGGGGAGCTACGAGCAGTACTTC. The whole variable domain, filled in from reference TRBV5-5 and TRBJ2-7, reads DAGVTQSPTHLIKTRGQQVTLRCSPISGHKSVSWYQQVLGQGPQFIFQYYEKEERGRGNFPDRFSARQFPNYSSELNVNALLLGDSALYLCASSLTAGGSQGSYEQYFGPGTRLTVT.

V gene TRBV2 combines with J gene TRBJ1-2; D not certain. Germline CDR1 SNHLY, CDR2 FYNNEI. The CDR3 contains 14 residues. V lost 3 bases to trimming and J lost 1 base, with 9 bases between them. The CDR3, as DNA: TGTGCCAGCAGTGATAACCCGGTTAACTATGGCTACACCTTC. This sequence encodes CASSDNPVNYGYTF.

The chain is built from TRBV16 and TRBJ2-7; TRBD1 might be the D (6 bases). CDR1 and CDR2 (germline): KGHSY, FQNENV. The CDR3 is 14 amino acids. The V gene lost 4 bases and the J gene lost 2 bases, with 12 bases spanning the gap. The CDR3 here is CASSRNRVAYEQYF. CDR3 nucleotides: TGTGCCAGCAGCCGGAACAGGGTCGCCTACGAGCAGTACTTC.

The chain carries TRBV7-8 and TRBJ1-3; 11 bases line up with TRBD1. V shed 1 base and J 1 base; nucleotides not matched to a gene: 6. Germline-derived CDR1 and CDR2 are SGHVS and FQNEAQ. This CDR3 is built from 18 residues. The CDR3 coding sequence is TGTGCCAGCAGCTTAGTGAGGACAGGGGGCCTTTCTGGAAACACCATATATTTT. Protein: CASSLVRTGGLSGNTIYF.

The CDR3 spells CATSRATEAFF. The CDR3, as DNA: TGTGCCACCAGCAGGGCTACTGAAGCTTTCTTT. V and J are TRBV15 and TRBJ1-1; D call uncertain. The germline CDR1 and CDR2 sequences are LNHNV and YYDKDF (reference sequence). The length of the CDR3 is 11 residues. V was pared by 3 bases and J by 5 bases, with 4 bases between.

The chain has TRBV7-3 and TRBJ2-3, with 9 bases lining up with TRBD1. CDR3 length equals 14 residues. Germline-derived CDR1 and CDR2 are SGHTA and FQGTGA. V dropped 8 bases and J dropped 4; count of bases not matched to a gene: 7. CDR3: CASSGQGRPDTQYF. The CDR3 DNA follows: TGTGCCAGCTCCGGACAGGGGAGACCAGATACGCAGTATTTT.

This sequence joins TRBV2 and TRBJ2-5; D is uncertain. Judging by the DNA end, TRBJ2-7 fits better; the J call may be wrong. CDR1 and CDR2 (germline): SNHLY, FYNNEI. The CDR3 spans 13 residues. The CDR3 here is CASSEGDSYEQYF. For the CDR3, the DNA is TGTGCCAGCAGTGAGGGTGACTCCTACGAGCAGTACTTC.

The chain links TRBV9 to TRBJ2-5; 8 bases map to TRBD1. J was trimmed by 2 bases and V by 4 bases; bases with no gene match: 10. The length of the CDR3 is 16 residues. Looked up from germline, CDR1 is SGDLS and CDR2 is YYNGEE. In DNA form, the CDR3 reads TGTGCCAGCAGCCCGCGTGGACAGGGTGGGCAAGAGACCCAGTACTTC. It codes for CASSPRGQGGQETQYF.

This chain joins TRBV7-3 and TRBJ1-1; weak D call: TRBD1 (5 bases). Trimming took off 1 base at V and 3 bases at J, with 6 bases between the two ends. CDR1 is SGHTA, CDR2 FQGTGA, per germline. The CDR3 is made up of 13 amino acids. CDR3 DNA sequence: TGTGCCAGCAGCTTAATGACAGACACTGAAGCTTTCTTT. It codes for CASSLMTDTEAFF.

The V and J genes are TRBV2 and TRBJ2-5; D possibly corresponds to TRBD1 (5 bases). The last part of the DNA fits TRBJ2-7 better; the J call may be wrong. This CDR3 is built from 13 residues. Germline CDR1 is SNHLY and CDR2 is FYNNEI. As DNA, the CDR3 is TGTGCCAGCAGTCCAGGGTTGATGAACGAGCAGTACTTC. Translated, it gives CASSPGLMNEQYF.

This rearrangement joins TRBV9 to TRBJ1-2, with TRBD1 matching over 12 bases. With 2 bases clipped from V and 7 bases from J, the junction kept 6 bases outside the gene matches. Germline CDR1 reads SGDLS; CDR2 reads YYNGEE. This CDR3 spans 15 amino acids. DNA of the CDR3: TGTGCCAGCAGCGTCGCCGGGACAGGGGGCTGTGGCTACACCTTC. It translates to CASSVAGTGGCGYTF.

The chain recombines TRBV14 with TRBJ2-7, with 11 bases fitting TRBD2. The CDR3 consists of 16 residues. V gave up 2 bases and J gave up 4 bases; unmatched junction bases: 7. Germline V lookup: CDR1 SGHDN, CDR2 FVKESK. CDR3 in amino acids: CASSQLAGGPQYEQYF. Here the CDR3 DNA reads TGTGCCAGCAGCCAATTAGCGGGAGGGCCCCAGTACGAGCAGTACTTC.

The rearrangement uses TRBV2 and TRBJ2-1; tentatively, D is TRBD2 (5 bases). Trimming pared 4 bases from V and 8 bases from J, leaving 15 bases between. The germline V gene has CDR1 SNHLY and CDR2 FYNNEI. This CDR3 comprises 14 residues. CDR3: CASSVEAESDEQFF. DNA for the CDR3: TGTGCCAGCAGTGTTGAAGCGGAGTCGGATGAGCAGTTCTTC.